The next 32 T cell receptor beta chains were all read from a single sample in a study of CXCR3-negative and CXCR3-positive naive CD8 T cells. Findings and caveats of the study: CXCR3-expressing naive cells carried TRB CDR3s more hydrophobic than those of CXCR3-negative naive cells.

No antigen has been assigned to these receptors. The libraries of TRB cDNA were prepared using 5' RACE with UMI labels. TCRdb reanalyzed the 5' RACE reads and collapses them to one entry per CDR3 protein, without DNA. The sample totals approximately 59,000 distinct CDR3 sequences. Sequences were obtained from naive CXCR3+ CD8+ T cells from blood. Subset given: CD45RO-CCR7+CD27+CD95- naive CD8+ T cells expressing CXCR3 (TNR3+). All receptors come from a human donor in good health. Some clones in this sample may be carry-over from other donors' samples.

The chain combines TRBV18 with TRBJ2-1; TCRdb indicates TRBD1, and absent DNA this call remains unverified. The germline CDR1 and CDR2 sequences are KGHSH and LQKENI. The CDR3 totals 14 residues. The CDR3 is CASSPGQGRNEQFF.

The gene calls are TRBV7-9 and TRBJ2-5; TCRdb picks TRBD1, but there is no DNA to check that call. The CDR3 spans 15 residues. Germline V CDR1 and CDR2: SEHNR, FQNEAQ (reference sequence). Here the CDR3 reads CASSLEVPSEETQYF.

The gene calls are TRBV18 and TRBJ1-1. The CDR3 is 15 residues long. Germline assignment: CDR1 KGHSH and CDR2 LQKENI. This chain's CDR3 is CASSPPRTGSTEAFF.

V usage is TRBV6-4 and J usage is TRBJ1-1. The CDR3 length is 13 residues. Germline-derived CDR1 and CDR2 are MRHNA and SNTAGT. The CDR3 is CASRKDSNTEALF.

CDR3 sequence: CSVGGREASYNEQFF. V usage is TRBV29-1 and J usage is TRBJ2-1; TCRdb reports TRBD1, a call that lacks DNA to check it against. From germline, CDR1 is SQVTM and CDR2 ANQGSEA. CDR3 length: 15 residues.

This chain uses TRBV14 with TRBJ1-2. The CDR3 is 11 residues long. CDR1 and CDR2 (germline): SGHDN, FVKESK. CDR3 sequence reads: CASNQDYGYTF.

V gene TRBV28 combines with J gene TRBJ2-1; the TCRdb call, TRBD1, lacks DNA for checking. This CDR3 is built from 17 residues. Per the germline V gene, CDR1 is MDHEN and CDR2 is SYDVKM. The chain's CDR3 is CASSPALDRGAYNEQFF.

This rearrangement joins TRBV9 to TRBJ1-2. CDR3 length: 12 amino acids. Germline CDR1 reads SGDLS; CDR2 reads YYNGEE. This CDR3 reads CASSVDGSGYTF.

The chain has TRBV6-1 and TRBJ2-3; TCRdb's D call, TRBD1, is unchecked because there is no DNA. The CDR3 covers 15 residues. CDR1 is MNHNS and CDR2 is SASEGT in the germline V gene. Here the CDR3 reads CASSEGRGGADTQYF.

The chain joins TRBV4-3 to TRBJ2-1; there is no DNA to check the TCRdb D call of TRBD2. This CDR3 has 19 residues. Germline V CDR1 and CDR2: LGHNA, YSLEER. CDR3 sequence: CASSQQTSGGFSSYNEQFF.

J is TRBJ2-3 and V is TRBV11-3. The CDR3 totals 16 residues. Germline V lookup: CDR1 SGHNT, CDR2 YENEEA. This chain's CDR3 is CASSLNGILSTDTQYF.

The chain carries TRBV7-2 and TRBJ2-7; TCRdb's D gene call, TRBD2, goes unchecked for lack of DNA. Germline V gene sequence: CDR1 SGHTA, CDR2 FQGNSA. The length of the CDR3 is 18 residues. CDR3 residues: CASSLSWLAGSISYEQYF.

The gene calls are TRBV29-1 and TRBJ2-1; TCRdb lists TRBD2, though no DNA is available to test this call. CDR1 SQVTM and CDR2 ANQGSEA come from the germline V gene. This CDR3 is built from 14 residues. The CDR3 is CSVILGPSAGEQFF.

The V call is TRBV20-1, the J call TRBJ2-7; TCRdb designates TRBD2, a call that cannot be tested without DNA. The CDR3 sequence is 15 residues long. Germline V gene data show CDR1 as DFQATT and CDR2 as SNEGSKA (reference sequence). This CDR3 reads CSASRGLAGPYEQYF.

The genes are TRBV10-3 and TRBJ1-1; TCRdb's D call of TRBD1 is untestable without DNA. This CDR3 contains 12 residues. Looked up from germline, CDR1 is ENHRY and CDR2 is SYGVKD. This CDR3 reads CATNEGATEAFF.

This chain uses TRBV2 with TRBJ2-1; with no DNA, the TCRdb D assignment of TRBD2 cannot be verified. The CDR3 sequence is 17 residues long. The germline V gene has CDR1 SNHLY and CDR2 FYNNEI. The CDR3 loop reads CASSVFTSGGTYNEQFF. Supplemented by reference TRBV2 and TRBJ2-1, the full variable domain reads EPEVTQTPSHQVTQMGQEVILRCVPISNHLYFYWYRQILGQKVEFLVSFYNNEISEKSEIFDDQFSVERPDGSNFTLKIRSTKLEDSAMYFCASSVFTSGGTYNEQFFGPGTRLTVL.

V is TRBV12-3 or TRBV12-4 and J is TRBJ2-2; TCRdb selects TRBD1, and the lack of DNA leaves this call unchecked. The CDR3 contains 16 residues. The CDR3: CASSLDREGATGELFF.

This chain connects TRBV18 to TRBJ2-6; TCRdb's assignment of TRBD1 cannot be checked, as there is no DNA. Germline loops: CDR1 KGHSH, CDR2 LQKENI. The CDR3 has 14 residues. CDR3 loop: CASSPKGGLGVLTF.

The J gene is TRBJ2-1, the V gene TRBV7-6; TCRdb indicates TRBD2, and absent DNA this call remains unverified. Germline CDR1 SGHVS, CDR2 FNYEAQ. The CDR3 sequence is 12 residues long. The CDR3 sequence: CASSSGGDEQFF.

CDR3: CASSQDTGGSYNEQFF. The chain couples TRBV4-1 to TRBJ2-1. The CDR3 consists of 16 residues. CDR1 is MGHRA and CDR2 is YSYEKL in the germline V gene.

The CDR3 region is CASSPIAGGRHNEQFF. The chain combines TRBV6-5 with TRBJ2-1; TCRdb's assignment of TRBD2 cannot be checked, as there is no DNA. Germline CDR1 reads MNHEY; CDR2 reads SVGAGI. The CDR3 covers 16 residues.

The chain is built from TRBV5-1 and TRBJ2-7; TCRdb picks TRBD2, but there is no DNA to check that call. The CDR3 contains 13 residues. Germline CDR1 SGHRS, CDR2 YFSETQ. CDR3: CASSLSGGLGSDF.

The chain has TRBV5-1 and TRBJ1-6; the TRBD1 assignment by TCRdb is unverifiable without DNA. CDR3 length: 16 residues. The germline V gene encodes CDR1 SGHRS and CDR2 YFSETQ. The CDR3 protein is CASSLFEVQGVYPLHF.

The chain carries TRBV20-1 and TRBJ1-5. Germline lookup yields CDR1 DFQATT and CDR2 SNEGSKA (reference sequence). The CDR3 has 13 residues. CDR3 amino acids: CSASGDSNQPQHF.

The J gene is TRBJ2-7, the V gene TRBV16. This CDR3 is 11 amino acids long. Germline assignment: CDR1 KGHSY and CDR2 FQNENV. The CDR3 spells CASSQIYEQYF.

The chain couples TRBV4-3 to TRBJ2-5. The length of the CDR3 is 15 residues. Germline values: CDR1 LGHNA, CDR2 YSLEER. CDR3 in amino acids: CASSQDLGDRETQYF.

CDR3 amino acids: CSVDSGTAYEQYF. This chain joins TRBV29-1 and TRBJ2-7. This CDR3 is 13 amino acids long. Germline CDR1 SQVTM, CDR2 ANQGSEA.

The V call is TRBV7-9, the J call TRBJ2-5; the D call of TRBD2 rests on TCRdb alone, since no DNA is present to check it. The germline gives CDR1 SEHNR, CDR2 FQNEAQ (reference sequence). The CDR3 length is 14 residues. This CDR3 is CASSLGLAKETQYF. Drawing the rest from reference TRBV7-9 and TRBJ2-5, the complete variable domain is DTGVSQNPRHKITKRGQNVTFRCDPISEHNRLYWYRQTLGQGPEFLTYFQNEAQLEKSRLLSDRFSAERPKGSFSTLEIQRTEQGDSAMYLCASSLGLAKETQYFGPGTRLLVL.

This chain's CDR3 is CASSSPDPNTGELFF. The chain uses TRBV12-3 or TRBV12-4 and TRBJ2-2; there is no DNA to check the TCRdb D call of TRBD2. This CDR3 contains 15 residues.

The V and J genes are TRBV5-1 and TRBJ1-4. The germline V gene encodes CDR1 SGHRS and CDR2 YFSETQ. CDR3 length equals 14 residues. The CDR3 protein is CASRSGLENEKLFF.

CDR3 sequence: CSAIKRDRSYEQYF. The chain links TRBV29-1 to TRBJ2-7; TCRdb reports TRBD1, a call that lacks DNA to check it against. There are 14 residues in the CDR3. CDR1 SQVTM and CDR2 ANQGSEA come from the germline V gene.

The chain joins TRBV4-1 to TRBJ1-5; with no DNA, the TCRdb D assignment of TRBD1 cannot be verified. CDR1 and CDR2 from the germline V gene are MGHRA and YSYEKL. This CDR3 region has 16 residues. The CDR3 protein is CASSQPTGTGNQPQHF.